The clone carrying this T cell receptor (beta chain) was seen only a few times. What it recognizes is unknown. This CDR3 region has 13 residues. V was pared by 4 bases and J by 5 bases, with 9 bases between. Germline loops: CDR1 MDHEN, CDR2 SYDVKM. The data are from a study of response to subunit inactivated influenza vaccine. Findings of the study overall: Few additional T cells are recruited per seasonal influenza vaccination, authors suggested.

TCRdb reanalysed the RT-PCR reads using MiXCR and keeps one entry per CDR3 protein. The sample includes more than 700,000 distinct CDR3 sequences, over 20% of them seen just once. The chain joins TRBV28 to TRBJ2-1; D call uncertain. This specimen was PBMCs from blood, taken 5 days after vaccination. This TCR derives from a man aged 50 or older who received an inactivated influenza vaccine. The chain's CDR3 is CASSSRMNNEQFF. The DNA of the CDR3 is TGTGCCAGCAGTTCCCGGATGAACAATGAGCAGTTCTTC.